This TCR beta chain was sequenced for a study of identical twins. The CDR3 extends over 16 amino acids. With V trimmed by 1 base and J by 0 bases, 2 bases remained unmatched. Per germline, CDR1 KGHSH and CDR2 LQKENI. Points from the study as a whole: Alpha sequences out of frame and shared by twins had excess low generation probability. Cord blood beta clonotypes that were abundant carried fewer insertions, and memory repertoires showed no such trend.

TCRdb re-analysed the 5' RACE reads in MiXCR, keeping a single row per CDR3 protein. The sample contains 400,000 to 550,000 distinct CDR3 sequences, 13% to 15% of which appear only once. With regard to this clonotype: What it binds is not known.

These data are also associated with another study on yellow fever vaccine responses in identical twins. That source notes: Twins' vaccine T cell response reportedly gave the appearance of partial convergence and partial personalization.

The sequenced sample was CD4+ T cells sorted from blood. The J gene is TRBJ2-2, the V gene TRBV18; 7 positions agree with TRBD2. This TCR was recovered from a woman aged 18-30 years in good health. The CDR3 here is CASSPRGSSNTGELFF. CDR3 nucleotides: TGTGCCAGCTCACCACGCGGGAGTTCGAACACCGGGGAGCTGTTTTTT.